What follows are 4 T cell receptor beta chains derived from one specimen sequenced in a study of T cells after yellow fever vaccination (dated by TCRdb to about 2019). To prepare the library, 5' RACE was applied. TCRdb lists the instrument as Illumina HiSeq 2500. The raw public data were reprocessed by TCRdb itself: fastp quality trimming at Q25, MiXCR clonotype calling, in-frame beta chains only. Each entry merges the rows of one CDR3 protein and shows their most common DNA and genes. This sample comprises about 330,000 distinct CDR3 sequences, about 8.3% of them detected only once. 15% to 20% of the sample is in the top ten clones. According to the study, the label for this sample's treatment or condition signals: live attenuated yellow fever vaccine strain. The sample consisted of PBMCs, taken around 45 days after the first yellow fever vaccination. The receptor set was obtained from a man in his late teens or twenties who received the YFV17D yellow fever vaccine.

The chain couples TRBV7-2 to TRBJ1-4; D gene ambiguous. The V gene's germline CDR1 is SGHTA and CDR2 FQGNSA. V lost 1 base, J lost 12 bases, and 12 bases lay in between. The CDR3 has 13 amino acids. The CDR3: CASSLDPPQQLFF. In DNA, the CDR3 is TGTGCCAGCAGCTTAGACCCACCACAGCAACTGTTTTTT.

This clonotype came up a few times. The V gene is TRBV7-8, the J gene TRBJ2-2, with a tentative D call TRBD1 (6 bases). Per germline, CDR1 SGHVS and CDR2 FQNEAQ. This CDR3 spans 17 amino acids. Between the trimmed V and J ends, which lost 2 bases and 2 bases, there was a span of 15 bases. The CDR3 sequence is CASSLYQTGLNTGELFF. The CDR3 nucleotides are TGTGCCAGCAGCTTATACCAAACAGGGCTTAACACCGGGGAGCTGTTTTTT.

This sequence joins TRBV6-1 and TRBJ2-3; 11 bases fit TRBD2. V was pared by 8 bases and J by 6 bases, with 10 bases of the junction left unmatched. Germline V gives CDR1 MNHNS, CDR2 SASEGT. This CDR3 is built from 15 residues. The CDR3: CASRLGRLAGDTQYF. Written as DNA, the CDR3 is TGTGCCAGCCGCCTGGGGCGACTAGCGGGGGATACGCAGTATTTT.

This clonotype was counted only a few times. The chain joins TRBV5-1 to TRBJ2-3; 11 bases map to TRBD2. The CDR3 has 17 amino acids. V lost 3 bases, J lost 3 bases, and 9 bases stayed unmatched. Germline-derived CDR1 and CDR2 are SGHRS and YFSETQ. The CDR3 DNA sequence: TGCGCCAGCAGCTCTACAATCACTAGCGGGGGAACAGATACGCAGTATTTT. This gives the protein CASSSTITSGGTDTQYF.